Listed below are T cell receptor beta chains from one sample, sequenced in a study of T cell repertoires in cytomegalovirus infection. Their specific antigens are unknown. Each CDR3 protein gets one entry after TCRdb re-called the reads with MiXCR. The data show about 470,000 distinct CDR3 sequences, approximately 46% seen once. Sequences were derived from cultured PBMCs, sampled from culture after CMV antigen stimulation. The receptors come from a human donor in good health (CMV status not recorded). Some clones in this sample may be carry-over from other donors' samples. CDR3s include the opening cysteine and the closing phenylalanine or tryptophan. Fields, in order: clone size, V gene, J gene, D gene, CDR3 DNA, CDR3 protein. The D gene is left open where the match is weak. Size values are once, few and many counts, or a class for expanded clones, and some rows have none.

>.|TRBV20-1|TRBJ2-1|TRBD1
TGCAGTGCCCCCCCGGGGACAGGGAACAATGAGCAGTTCTTC
CSAPPGTGNNEQFF
>.|TRBV2|TRBJ1-4|.
TGTGCCAGCAGTTGGAGGGCGGAGGGTGAAAAACTGTTTTTT
CASSWRAEGEKLFF
>many|TRBV7-2|TRBJ2-5|TRBD1
TGTGCCAGCAGCCCCAGGGGGCCCGGGGAGACCCAGTACTTC
CASSPRGPGETQYF
>.|TRBV12-3/TRBV12-4|TRBJ2-4|TRBD2
TGTGCCAGCAGCGGGGGACTAGCGAGGATAGCCAAAAACATTCAGTACTTC
CASSGGLARIAKNIQYF
>few|TRBV2|TRBJ2-2|.
TGTGCCAGCAGCCAACCTATACTGACGGGACCCTTGATGGCGAACACCGGGGAGCTGTTTTTT
CASSQPILTGPLMANTGELFF
>.|TRBV12-3/TRBV12-4|TRBJ2-1|.
TGTGCCAGCAGCCCCTCAGGCCCCCAATACAATGAGCAGTTCTTC
CASSPSGPQYNEQFF
>.|TRBV7-9|TRBJ2-1|.
TGTGCCAGCAGCCTATGGACTGACGGTTACAATGAGCAGTTCTTC
CASSLWTDGYNEQFF
>.|TRBV19|TRBJ2-1|.
TGTGCCAGTAGTATACGAGGGGGGGAGTACAATGAGCAGTTCTTC
CASSIRGGEYNEQFF
>.|TRBV28|TRBJ1-3|.
TGTGCCAGCAGTTTCGGAAACACCATATATTTT
CASSFGNTIYF
>.|TRBV12-3/TRBV12-4|TRBJ2-3|.
TGTGCCAACGAGCCCCCAGGGACAAGGGACCCAGTAAGCACAGATACGCAGTATTTT
CANEPPGTRDPVSTDTQYF
>few|TRBV7-6|TRBJ2-5|TRBD2
TGTGCCAGCAGCTTAGAAGCGGGGAGCGTTTATGAGACCCAGTACTTC
CASSLEAGSVYETQYF
>.|TRBV6-2/TRBV6-3|TRBJ2-7|.
TGTGCCAGCAGTTACTGGGCAAGCGAGCAGTACTTC
CASSYWASEQYF
>.|TRBV4-1|TRBJ2-2|TRBD2
TGCGCCAGCAGCCAGAGGGGAAGCGGGAGATCAGGCGGGGAGCTGTTTTTT
CASSQRGSGRSGGELFF
>.|TRBV6-8|TRBJ2-7|TRBD2
TGTGCCAGCAGGGGACTACCGGACTACGAGCAGTACTTC
CASRGLPDYEQYF
>.|TRBV12-5|TRBJ1-4|.
TGTGCTAGTGGTCCCGGGGCAGTCAGCGAAAAACTGTTTTTT
CASGPGAVSEKLFF
>few|TRBV11-2|TRBJ2-1|TRBD2
TGTGCCAGCAGCCACCCGGGACTAGTGAATGAGCAGTTCTTC
CASSHPGLVNEQFF
>.|TRBV7-6|TRBJ2-3|TRBD2
TGTGCCAGCAGCCCCCAGACTAGCGGGGGGGGCCGGGATACGCAGTATTTT
CASSPQTSGGGRDTQYF
>.|TRBV7-9|TRBJ2-3|.
TGTGCCAGCAGCTTAGGGGTCTCGGGTACGCAGTATTTT
CASSLGVSGTQYF
>once|TRBV5-4|TRBJ1-2|.
TGTGCCAGCACCGACGTGGGGGGCTATGGCTACACCTTC
CASTDVGGYGYTF
>.|TRBV7-2|TRBJ1-1|.
TGTGCCAGCAGCTTAAGGGGTATGGAGGGCACTGAAGCTTTCTTT
CASSLRGMEGTEAFF
>few|TRBV7-9|TRBJ1-4|.
TGTGCCAGCAGCTTAAAGACCCCTGTCGTAAATGAAAAACTGTTTTTT
CASSLKTPVVNEKLFF
>.|TRBV15|TRBJ2-5|TRBD1
TGTGCCACCAGCGTCACTAGACAGGGGGGAGAGACCCAGTACTTC
CATSVTRQGGETQYF
>.|TRBV5-6|TRBJ2-1|.
TGTGCCAGCAGCCCGGGACTGATCTCCTACAATGAGCAGTTCTTC
CASSPGLISYNEQFF
>.|TRBV7-2|TRBJ1-2|.
TGTGCCAGCAGCTTAAACAGGGCCGGCTACACCTTC
CASSLNRAGYTF
>few|TRBV27|TRBJ2-5|.
TGTGCCAGCAGCCTTACCCTAGGCGGGGAGACCCAGTACTTC
CASSLTLGGETQYF
>.|TRBV7-6|TRBJ2-1|.
TGTGCCAGCAGCTTAGGCGCCGGGAGAGTGGAGCAGTTCTTC
CASSLGAGRVEQFF
>few|TRBV12-3/TRBV12-4|TRBJ2-5|.
TGTGCCAGCAGTCCCGGACAGCCCCAAGAGACCCAGTACTTC
CASSPGQPQETQYF
>.|TRBV7-2|TRBJ2-3|TRBD2
TGTGCCAGCAGCTCGGGGGGGGCGGGGGGGCTAAGCACAGATACGCAGTATTTT
CASSSGGAGGLSTDTQYF
>.|TRBV5-1|TRBJ2-3|.
TGCGCCAGCAGCTGGGCCGGCCCAGATACGCAGTATTTT
CASSWAGPDTQYF
>.|TRBV7-6|TRBJ2-7|TRBD1
TGTGCCAGCAGCTTAGAAGGGACAGGGCACTACGAGCAGTACTTC
CASSLEGTGHYEQYF
>few|TRBV7-2|TRBJ2-7|TRBD1
TGTGCCAGCCCCAGGGGGGAGCAGTACTTC
CASPRGEQYF
>few|TRBV7-2|TRBJ2-7|TRBD2
TGTGCCAGCAGCTTAGGCCCCCCTGACCTAGCGGGCGAGCAGTACTTC
CASSLGPPDLAGEQYF
>.|TRBV7-6|TRBJ1-2|.
TGTGCCAGCAGCTTATTTGGACTGCGCTACACCTTC
CASSLFGLRYTF
>.|TRBV15|TRBJ2-7|.
TGTGCCACCAGCCCAGATCTGGGGGGTTACGAGCAGTACTTC
CATSPDLGGYEQYF
>.|TRBV7-2|TRBJ2-3|.
TGTGCCAGCAGCCCCAGGGCGGGCACCGGAGGGGGCCCTAGCACAGATACGCAGTATTTT
CASSPRAGTGGGPSTDTQYF
>few|TRBV27|TRBJ2-7|.
TGTGCCAGCAGTTTATCCCTTCACAGCTACGAGCAGTACTTC
CASSLSLHSYEQYF
>.|TRBV27|TRBJ1-1|.
TGTGCCAGCAGACTTATTGCCGGGAAAAACACTGAAGCTTTCTTT
CASRLIAGKNTEAFF
>.|TRBV7-2|TRBJ2-7|.
TGTGCCAGCAGCTTACTCGAGTCTGCTGGCGAGCAGTACTTC
CASSLLESAGEQYF
>.|TRBV7-8|TRBJ1-6|TRBD1
TGTGCCAGCAGCTTCACGACAGGGGTGGAATCACCCCTCCACTTT
CASSFTTGVESPLHF
>.|TRBV27|TRBJ2-5|.
TGTGCCAGCAGTTTGGGCAGTTTTCAAGAGACCCAGTACTTC
CASSLGSFQETQYF
>.|TRBV7-9|TRBJ2-7|TRBD1
TGTGCCAGCAGCTATCCTCAGGGGGCCCTCTCGGTGGCCTACGAGCAGTACTTC
CASSYPQGALSVAYEQYF
>.|TRBV4-1|TRBJ1-6|.
TGCGCCAGCAGCCTAAAATCCTCCCGTGGATCACCCCTCCACTTT
CASSLKSSRGSPLHF
>.|TRBV18|TRBJ1-4|.
TGTGCCAGCTCACAGTCCGCTAATGAAAAACTGTTTTTT
CASSQSANEKLFF
>.|TRBV12-3/TRBV12-4|TRBJ1-1|.
TGTGCCAGCAGTTTGGATATGAACACTGAAGCTTACTTT
CASSLDMNTEAYF
>once|TRBV6-5|TRBJ2-7|.
TGTGCCAGCAGCCCCAGGGAGAGCTCCTACGAGCAGTACTTC
CASSPRESSYEQYF
>.|TRBV3-1|TRBJ2-7|.
TGTGCCAGCGTCGGGGCCCCCTACGAGCAGTACTTC
CASVGAPYEQYF